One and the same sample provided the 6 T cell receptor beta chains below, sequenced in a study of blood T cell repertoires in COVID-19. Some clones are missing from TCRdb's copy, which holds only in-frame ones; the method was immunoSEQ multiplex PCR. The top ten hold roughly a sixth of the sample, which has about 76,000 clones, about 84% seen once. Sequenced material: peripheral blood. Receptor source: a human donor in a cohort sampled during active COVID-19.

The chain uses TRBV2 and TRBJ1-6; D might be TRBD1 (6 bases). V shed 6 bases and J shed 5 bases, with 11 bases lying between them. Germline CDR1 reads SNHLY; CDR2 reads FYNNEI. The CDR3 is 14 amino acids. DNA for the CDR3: TGTGCCAGCAGGAGGGGGGGTAATAATTCACCCCTCCACTTT. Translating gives CASRRGGNNSPLHF.

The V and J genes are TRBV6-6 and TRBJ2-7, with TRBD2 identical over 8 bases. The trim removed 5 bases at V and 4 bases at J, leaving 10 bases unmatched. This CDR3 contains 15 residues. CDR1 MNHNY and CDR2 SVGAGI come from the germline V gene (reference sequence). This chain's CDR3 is CASSGVGLVIYEQYF. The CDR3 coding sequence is TGTGCCAGCAGTGGGGTGGGACTAGTTATTTACGAGCAGTACTTC.

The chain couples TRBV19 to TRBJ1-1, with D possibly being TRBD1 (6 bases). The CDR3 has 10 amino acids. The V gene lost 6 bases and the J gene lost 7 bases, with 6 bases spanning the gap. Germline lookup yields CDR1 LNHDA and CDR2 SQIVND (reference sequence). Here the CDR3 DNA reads TGTGCCAGTAGGGACAGTGAAGCTTTCTTT. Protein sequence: CASRDSEAFF.

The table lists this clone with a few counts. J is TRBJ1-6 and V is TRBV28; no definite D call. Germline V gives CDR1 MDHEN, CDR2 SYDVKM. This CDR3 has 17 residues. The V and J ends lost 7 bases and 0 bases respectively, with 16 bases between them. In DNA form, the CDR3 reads TGTGCCAGCACCCCCTATCGAGGTACCTCCTATAATTCACCCCTCCACTTT. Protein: CASTPYRGTSYNSPLHF.

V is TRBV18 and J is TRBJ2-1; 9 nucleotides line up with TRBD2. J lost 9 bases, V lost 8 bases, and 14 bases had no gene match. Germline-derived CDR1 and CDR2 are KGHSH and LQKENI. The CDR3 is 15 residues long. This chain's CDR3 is CASPSLGSGSVEQFF. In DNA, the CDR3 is TGTGCCAGCCCTTCCTTGGGTAGCGGGAGCGTTGAGCAGTTCTTC.

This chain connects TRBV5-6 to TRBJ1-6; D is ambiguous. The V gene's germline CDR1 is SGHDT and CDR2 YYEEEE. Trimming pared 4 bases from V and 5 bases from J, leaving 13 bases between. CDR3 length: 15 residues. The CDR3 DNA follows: TGTGCCAGCAGCCCCCGCCAGGTCAATAATTCACCCCTCCACTTT. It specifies CASSPRQVNNSPLHF.